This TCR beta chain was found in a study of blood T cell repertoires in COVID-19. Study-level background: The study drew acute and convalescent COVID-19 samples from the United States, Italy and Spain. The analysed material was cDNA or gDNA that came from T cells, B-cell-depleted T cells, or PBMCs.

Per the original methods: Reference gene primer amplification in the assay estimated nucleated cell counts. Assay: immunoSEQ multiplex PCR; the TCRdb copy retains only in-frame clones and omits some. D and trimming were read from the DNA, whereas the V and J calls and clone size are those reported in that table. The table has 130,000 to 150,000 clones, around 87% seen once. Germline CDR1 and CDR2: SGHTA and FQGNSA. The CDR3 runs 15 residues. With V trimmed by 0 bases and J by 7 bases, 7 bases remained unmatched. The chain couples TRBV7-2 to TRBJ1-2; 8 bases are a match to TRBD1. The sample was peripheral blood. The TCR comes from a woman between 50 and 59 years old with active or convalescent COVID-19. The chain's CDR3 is CASSLASRGQGGYTF. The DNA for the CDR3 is TGTGCCAGCAGCTTAGCATCCAGGGGGCAGGGTGGCTACACCTTC.